The 17 T cell receptor beta chains below were found in one sample sequenced in a study of cytomegalovirus exposure and HLA in healthy donors. PCR involved 60 Vbeta and 13 Jbeta primers. Produced via immunoSEQ multiplex PCR; TCRdb's table is partial and in-frame only. The profile shows over 40,000 clones, around 90% of them singletons. Sequencing was performed on PBMCs. The receptors stem from a woman aged 40 to 50 in good health and CMV-seropositive.

V gene TRBV6-1 combines with J gene TRBJ1-5; D is unresolved. Trimming left V 6 bases short and J 5 bases short, with 11 bases between. CDR3 length equals 13 residues. Germline values: CDR1 MNHNS, CDR2 SASEGT. The CDR3 DNA reads TGTGCCAGCAGAACAGAATATTATCAGCCCCAGCATTTT. Protein product: CASRTEYYQPQHF.

The V and J genes are TRBV6-1 and TRBJ2-1; TRBD1 matches 12 bases. V lost 4 bases, J lost 7 bases, and 14 bases stayed unmatched. This CDR3 is 18 amino acids long. Germline V gene lookup returns CDR1 MNHNS and CDR2 SASEGT. The DNA for the CDR3 is TGTGCCAGCAGTGTTCCTCAGGGGGGGACAGGGGGCCGAAATGAGCAGTTCTTC. This sequence encodes CASSVPQGGTGGRNEQFF.

The chain recombines TRBV30 with TRBJ1-1, with 9 positions matching TRBD1. Germline trimming cut 1 base from V and 5 bases from J; bases unmatched to any gene: 17. Germline V gives CDR1 GTSNPN, CDR2 SVGIG (reference sequence). The CDR3 extends over 18 amino acids. The CDR3 is CAWSGYGTGRMGRTEAFF. The CDR3 DNA sequence: TGTGCCTGGAGTGGGTATGGGACAGGGAGAATGGGAAGAACTGAAGCTTTCTTT. The full variable domain, in which reference TRBV30 and TRBJ1-1 provide the parts outside the CDR3, is SQTIHQWPATLVQPVGSPLSLECTVEGTSNPNLYWYRQAAGRGLQLLFYSVGIGQISSEVPQNLSASRPQDRQFILSSKKLLLSDSGFYLCAWSGYGTGRMGRTEAFFGQGTRLTVV.

This clone was observed once. The V and J genes are TRBV6-1 and TRBJ1-5; 7 nucleotides line up with TRBD1. J was trimmed by 3 bases and V by 5 bases; bases with no gene match: 7. The germline V gene encodes CDR1 MNHNS and CDR2 SASEGT. The CDR3 is 15 amino acids. CDR3 DNA: TGTGCCAGCAGTTTAGGTCAGGGGGACAATCAGCCCCAGCATTTT. This translates into CASSLGQGDNQPQHF.

V usage is TRBV2 and J usage is TRBJ2-7, with D perhaps matching TRBD2 (5 bases). The germline CDR1 and CDR2 sequences are SNHLY and FYNNEI. Trimming left V 2 bases short and J 0 bases short, with 8 bases between. The CDR3 consists of 14 residues. In DNA, the CDR3 is TGTGCCAGCAGTGAAAGAGGGCACTCCTACGAGCAGTACTTC. Protein product: CASSERGHSYEQYF.

The chain carries TRBV7-2 and TRBJ2-5; tentative D call: TRBD2 (6 bases). This CDR3 is built from 17 residues. V was pared by 2 bases and J by 5 bases, with 21 bases between. Germline V gene sequence: CDR1 SGHTA, CDR2 FQGNSA. CDR3 region: CASSLLGRGPITETQYF. The CDR3 bases are TGTGCCAGCAGCTTATTAGGGCGGGGTCCGATAACGGAGACCCAGTACTTC.

The chain combines TRBV7-2 with TRBJ2-1, with TRBD1 matching over 9 bases. Germline V gene lookup returns CDR1 SGHTA and CDR2 FQGNSA. This CDR3 has 15 residues. V lost 3 bases, J lost 2 bases, and 2 bases stayed unmatched. The CDR3 nucleotides are TGTGCCAGCAGCTTCGGACAGGGGCCCTACAATGAGCAGTTCTTC. Translating gives CASSFGQGPYNEQFF.

The genes are TRBV7-8 and TRBJ2-4; tentative D call: TRBD1 (6 bases). Trimming cost V 5 bases and J 4 bases, with 15 bases left between them. The CDR3 is 15 residues long. The germline V gene has CDR1 SGHVS and CDR2 FQNEAQ. CDR3 sequence (DNA): TGTGCCAGCAGCCTCGACCCTAGGGGGAAAAACATTCAGTACTTC. Translation gives CASSLDPRGKNIQYF.

This clone was found once. The rearrangement links TRBV7-9 to TRBJ1-1; no firm D call. The CDR3 contains 12 residues. V was clipped by 8 bases and J by 1 base, with 8 bases between them. Germline values: CDR1 SEHNR, CDR2 FQNEAQ (reference sequence). The CDR3 sequence is CASRRENTEAFF. In DNA form, the CDR3 reads TGTGCCAGCCGCCGGGAGAACACTGAAGCTTTCTTT.

J is TRBJ2-2 and V is TRBV5-1; a weak D match, TRBD1 (5 bases). V was clipped by 5 bases and J by 0 bases, with 14 bases between them. The germline V gene encodes CDR1 SGHRS and CDR2 YFSETQ. The CDR3 spans 16 residues. CDR3 protein: CASSKTEAANTGELFF. The CDR3 nucleotides read TGCGCCAGCAGTAAGACAGAGGCAGCGAACACCGGGGAGCTGTTTTTT.

This clone was recorded only once. This chain uses TRBV11-3 with TRBJ2-7; no clear D gene. V was trimmed by 5 bases and J by 5 bases, leaving 16 bases between them. The CDR3 runs 14 residues. Germline CDR1 reads SGHNT; CDR2 reads YENEEA. CDR3 sequence: CASSPMRSSNEQYF. DNA for the CDR3: TGTGCCAGCAGCCCGATGAGATCTTCGAACGAGCAGTACTTC.

The chain's CDR3 is CASSGGQGAEQPQHF. The CDR3 bases are TGTGCCAGCAGTGGGGGACAGGGCGCGGAACAGCCCCAGCATTTT. The chain is built from TRBV2 and TRBJ1-5; 9 bases map to TRBD1. Germline loops: CDR1 SNHLY, CDR2 FYNNEI. With 4 bases clipped from V and 7 bases from J, the junction kept 8 bases outside the gene matches. This CDR3 contains 15 residues.

The chain has TRBV5-4 and TRBJ1-1; the D gene is possibly TRBD1 (6 bases). The CDR3 covers 17 residues. Trimming removed 4 bases at V and 2 bases at J, with 21 bases between. Germline-derived CDR1 and CDR2 are SGHNT and YYREEE (reference sequence). The CDR3 DNA is TGTGCCAGCAGCAAAGCCAGGGACACCCAGGGAAACACTGAAGCTTTCTTT. It is translated as CASSKARDTQGNTEAFF.

The chain has TRBV28 and TRBJ1-2, with TRBD1 identical over 10 bases. The CDR3 has 12 amino acids. J lost 7 bases, V lost 6 bases, and 2 bases had no gene match. Germline V lookup: CDR1 MDHEN, CDR2 SYDVKM. The CDR3 DNA is TGTGCCAGCAGGACAGGGGGCGCTGGCTACACCTTC. Amino acid sequence: CASRTGGAGYTF.

The chain combines TRBV2 with TRBJ2-5; 9 bases align to TRBD1. After removal of 8 bases from V and 5 bases from J, the junction contained 12 bases not matched to a gene. CDR3 length: 15 amino acids. Germline V gene sequence: CDR1 SNHLY, CDR2 FYNNEI. The CDR3: CASSLAGTGKETQYF. CDR3 in DNA: TGTGCCAGCTCACTCGCCGGGACAGGGAAGGAGACCCAGTACTTC.

The chain couples TRBV9 to TRBJ2-1, with D possibly being TRBD1 (6 bases). Trimming took off 0 bases at V and 5 bases at J, with 9 bases between the two ends. Germline V gene data show CDR1 as SGDLS and CDR2 as YYNGEE. The CDR3 runs to 14 residues. The CDR3 DNA is TGTGCCAGCAGCGTAGGGACAGTAAACAATGAGCAGTTCTTC. Its protein is CASSVGTVNNEQFF.

The chain couples TRBV5-1 to TRBJ1-2, with a tentative D call TRBD1 (6 bases). This CDR3 region has 13 residues. V was pared by 4 bases and J by 8 bases, with 15 bases between. Germline CDR1 SGHRS, CDR2 YFSETQ. The CDR3 spells CASSPGQMGGYTF. In nucleotides, the CDR3 is TGCGCCAGCAGCCCGGGACAAATGGGGGGCTACACCTTC. Together with reference TRBV5-1 and TRBJ1-2, the CDR3 gives the full variable domain: KAGVTQTPRYLIKTRGQQVTLSCSPISGHRSVSWYQQTPGQGLQFLFEYFSETQRNKGNFPGRFSGRQFSNSRSEMNVSTLELGDSALYLCASSPGQMGGYTFGSGTRLTVV.